This T cell receptor (beta chain) was documented in a study of OX40 agonist ivuxolimab in advanced cancers. Study conclusions and caveats: Clonal expansion by week 6 occurred in CD4+ and CD8+ blood T cells (at 0.1 to 3.0 mg/kg). In a subset of nonresponders, normalized T-cell clonal expansion was also low.

Remarks on this clone: Antigen: not known.

Patients with a history of autoimmune disease or on systemic immunosuppression were excluded. Blood sampling took place at baseline, cycle 4 day 1, and cycle 7 day 1. The CDR3 loop spans 13 amino acids. Trimming shortened V by 1 base and J by 3 bases, and 7 bases separated the two germline ends. Germline V gene lookup returns CDR1 MGHDK and CDR2 SYGVNS. TCRdb's table, derived via immunoSEQ multiplex PCR, lists solely in-frame clones and lacks some. The data hold 65,000 to 80,000 clones, with around 92% observed a single time. The receptor's source is an adult with an advanced solid tumor such as melanoma, head and neck, liver or kidney cancer. The sample consisted of CD4+ or CD8+ T cells sorted from blood, taken in a trial of the OX40 agonist ivuxolimab. The rearrangement uses TRBV25-1 and TRBJ2-7; tentatively, D is TRBD1 (6 bases). Here the CDR3 DNA reads TGTGCCAGCAGTGAATGGGACAACTACGAGCAGTACTTC. This translates into CASSEWDNYEQYF.